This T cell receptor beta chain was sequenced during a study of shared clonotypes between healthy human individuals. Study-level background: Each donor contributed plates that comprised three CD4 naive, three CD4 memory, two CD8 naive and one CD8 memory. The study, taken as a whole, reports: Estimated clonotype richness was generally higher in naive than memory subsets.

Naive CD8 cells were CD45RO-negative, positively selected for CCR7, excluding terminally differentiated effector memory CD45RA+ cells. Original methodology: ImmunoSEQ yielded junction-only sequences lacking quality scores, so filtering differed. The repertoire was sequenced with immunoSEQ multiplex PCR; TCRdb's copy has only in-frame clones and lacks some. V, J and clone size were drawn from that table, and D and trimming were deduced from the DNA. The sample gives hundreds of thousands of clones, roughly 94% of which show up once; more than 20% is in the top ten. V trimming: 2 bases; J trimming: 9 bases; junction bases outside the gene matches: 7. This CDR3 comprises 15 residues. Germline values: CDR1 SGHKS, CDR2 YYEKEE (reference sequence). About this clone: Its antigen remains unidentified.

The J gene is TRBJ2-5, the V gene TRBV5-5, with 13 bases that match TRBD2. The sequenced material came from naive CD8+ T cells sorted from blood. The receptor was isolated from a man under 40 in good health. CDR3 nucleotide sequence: TGTGCCAGCAGCTTCGGGACTAGCGGGGCCCGGGCCCAGTACTTC. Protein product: CASSFGTSGARAQYF.